This T cell receptor (beta chain) was obtained from a study of blood T cells in healthy people across ages (dated by TCRdb to 2015 to 2017). The study in broad terms: Template switching captured roughly one uniquely barcoded TCR beta cDNA molecule per two T cells in model experiments. To avoid experimental bias, donors of different ages were randomly spread across the sequencing lanes. To track age-related changes in TCR beta repertoire diversity, the study relied on deep sequencing normalized with unique cDNA molecular identifiers. The study analyzed two additional independent replicas of 1 million unique cDNA reads from the same blood draw for two donors, one aged 18 to 30 and one aged 80 or older. The donors were split into four age groups: young (average 16 years), middle-aged (roughly 39), aged (more than 60) and long-lived (about 82).

Spanning cysteine to phenylalanine, the CDR3 consists of 16 amino acids. Just the 48-base CDR3 DNA is kept, in frame starting at base 1. CDR1 DFQATT and CDR2 SNEGSKA are derived from the germline V gene (reference sequence). V gives up 1 base and J gives up 1 base, and the segment between their germline ends measures 11 bases. Systemically healthy Caucasian individuals from Russia, 35 to 50 in total and aged about 6 to 95 years, were included as donors. Each donor gave 8 to 10 milliliters of peripheral blood, drawn into EDTA-treated Vacutainer tubes. Ficoll-Paque density-gradient centrifugation was used to isolate PBMCs, with at least 7 million per sample. Total RNA was extracted from PBMCs with Trizol reagent, with at least 6 micrograms obtained per sample. For every donor, an aliquot of PBMCs went through flow cytometry to measure the percentages of naive CD45RAhigh/CD27high T cells. Libraries came from 5' RACE. TCRdb names Illumina HiSeq 2500 as the instrument used. A second PCR of about 7 to 12 cycles was run with a J-beta primer mix and a sample-barcoded 5' primer. A unique molecular identifier was introduced onto each TCR beta cDNA molecule by a template-switch 5' adaptor carrying 12 random nucleotides. At least 2.5 million CDR3-containing paired-end reads were obtained from each sample. All of the RNA was converted into first-strand cDNA using the Mint cDNA synthesis kit, with a TRBC-specific oligonucleotide serving as the primer. After uracil-DNA glycosylase treatment, a first 18-cycle PCR used universal primers M1SS and BC2_uni_R on all cDNA. Per the source publication's procedure: For normalization, 1 million high-quality reads, each with a distinct molecular identifier, were randomly selected from each sample. Instead of being binned into consensus sequences, reads that shared molecular identifiers were thrown out. MiTCR, with a Q25 quality threshold and the strictest error-elimination algorithm, was used for CDR3 identification, clonotype clustering and error correction. A nonparametric unseen species model with Euler transformation was used to estimate lower-bound total TCR beta diversity. TCRdb itself trimmed the public reads at Q25 with fastp, ran MiXCR and retained productive beta chains. Here each entry gathers all rows of one CDR3 protein and keeps the most common genes and DNA. The V and J calls come from TCRdb's annotation, not from the publication. Present in this sample are 600,000 to 850,000 distinct CDR3 sequences, 43% of which were seen just once. The top ten hold 20% to 25% of the sample.

A word on this clonotype: Its antigen remains unidentified. Base quality data are lacking; no much larger clone is found one base away.

What the work shows at the level of the full study, not this receptor alone: The percentage of naive T cells measured by flow cytometry correlated strongly with observed TCR beta diversity. Estimates of total diversity from one million sequenced T cells were regarded as lower bounds and underestimates. Observed TCR beta diversity per million T cells fell roughly linearly with age, and a significant reduction was already apparent by age approximately 40. The long-lived group showed more naive CD4+ T cells, fewer expanded clones and increased TCR diversity than the aged group, suggesting age selection. Because the CMV infection status of the donors was unknown, age-related changes in expanded clonotypes may potentially have been confounded. Since profiling was done on bulk unsorted PBMCs, naive and antigen-experienced compartments could not be conclusively compared.

Sequencing was done on a sample of blood. This receptor was identified in a woman aged 55-69 years in good health. The rearrangement joined TRBV20-1 to TRBJ1-6; the D region possibly corresponds to TRBD1 (6 bases align). The nucleotide sequence reads as follows: TGCAGTGCTAGAGCCGGGGGCATGTCCTATAATTCACCCCTCCACTTT. The resulting protein is CSARAGGMSYNSPLHF.